This TCR beta chain stems from a study of CD8+ T cells in alopecia areata. Whole-study context: For 6 to 18 months, tofacitinib was taken, and 6 months off drug followed.

V lost 0 bases and J lost 4, with 13 bases in between. This CDR3 has 16 residues. Per germline, CDR1 ENHRY and CDR2 SYGVKD. Treatment noted: oral pan-JAK inhibitor, 5-10 mg twice daily. RNA, once extracted, was reverse transcribed into cDNA for use as the sequencing template. Sequenced by immunoSEQ multiplex PCR; TCRdb stores in-frame clones only, minus some. The sample has about 180,000 clones; around 49% are singletons. This specimen consisted of CD8+ T cells sorted from blood, obtained at approximately week 52, from a patient treated with tofacitinib. The chain couples TRBV10-3 to TRBJ1-5; a possible D gene is TRBD1 (6 bases). This TCR derives from a human donor with alopecia areata. CDR3 bases: TGTGCCATCAGTGAGTCGGACCGGGACATAAATCAGCCCCAGCATTTT. This sequence encodes CAISESDRDINQPQHF.